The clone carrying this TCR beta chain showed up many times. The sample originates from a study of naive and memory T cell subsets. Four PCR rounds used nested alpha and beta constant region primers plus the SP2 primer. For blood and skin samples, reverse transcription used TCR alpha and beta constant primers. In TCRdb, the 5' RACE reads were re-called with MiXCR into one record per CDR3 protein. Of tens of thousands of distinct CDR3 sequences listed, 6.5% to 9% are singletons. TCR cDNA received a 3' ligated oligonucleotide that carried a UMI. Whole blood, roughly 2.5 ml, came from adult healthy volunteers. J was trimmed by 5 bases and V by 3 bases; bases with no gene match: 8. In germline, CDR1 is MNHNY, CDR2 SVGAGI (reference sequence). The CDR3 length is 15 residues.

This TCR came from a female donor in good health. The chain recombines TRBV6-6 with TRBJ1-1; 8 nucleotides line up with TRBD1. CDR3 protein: CASSYPQGVWTEAFF. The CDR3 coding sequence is TGTGCCAGCAGTTATCCACAGGGGGTCTGGACTGAAGCTTTCTTT.